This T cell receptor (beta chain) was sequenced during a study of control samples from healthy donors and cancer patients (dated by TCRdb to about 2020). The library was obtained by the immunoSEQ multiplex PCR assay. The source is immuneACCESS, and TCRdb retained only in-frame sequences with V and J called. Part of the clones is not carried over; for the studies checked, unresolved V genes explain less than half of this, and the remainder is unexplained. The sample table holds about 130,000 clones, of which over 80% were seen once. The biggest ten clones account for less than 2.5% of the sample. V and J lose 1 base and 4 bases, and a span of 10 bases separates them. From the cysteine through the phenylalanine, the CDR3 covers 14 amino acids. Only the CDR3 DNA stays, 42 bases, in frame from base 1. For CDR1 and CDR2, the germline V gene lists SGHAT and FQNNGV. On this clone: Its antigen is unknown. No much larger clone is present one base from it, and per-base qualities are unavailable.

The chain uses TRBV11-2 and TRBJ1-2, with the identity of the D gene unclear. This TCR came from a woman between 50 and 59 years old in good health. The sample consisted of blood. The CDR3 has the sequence CASSLGGKSYGYTF. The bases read TGTGCCAGCAGCTTAGGAGGTAAAAGCTATGGCTACACCTTC.